The following is a TCR beta chain sequence with its context. Its target is not known. Next came a second PCR, run for about 6 to 11 cycles, which used a sample-barcoded 5' primer along with a J-beta primer mix. In TCRdb, the 5' RACE reads were re-called with MiXCR into one record per CDR3 protein. The profile shows hundreds of thousands of distinct CDR3 sequences, around 21% of them singletons. With 0 bases removed from V and 5 bases from J, the gap between germline ends came to 7 bases. CDR1 and CDR2 from the germline V gene are MGHRA and YSYEKL. CDR3 length equals 13 residues. This entry is derived from a study of blood T cells in healthy people across ages. Across the study: Every two T cells gave about one barcoded beta molecule via template switching.

Regarding the study as a whole: TCR beta diversity correlated strongly with naive T cell percentage.

Sample donors were healthy Caucasian individuals that came from Russia, aged roughly 6 to 95. The clonotype was recovered from a man between 65 and 79 years old in good health. The chain employs TRBV4-1 and TRBJ1-1; D gene ambiguous. Sequencing was carried out using blood. This CDR3 is CASSQDAQTEAFF. The CDR3, as DNA: TGCGCCAGCAGCCAAGATGCCCAGACTGAAGCTTTCTTT.